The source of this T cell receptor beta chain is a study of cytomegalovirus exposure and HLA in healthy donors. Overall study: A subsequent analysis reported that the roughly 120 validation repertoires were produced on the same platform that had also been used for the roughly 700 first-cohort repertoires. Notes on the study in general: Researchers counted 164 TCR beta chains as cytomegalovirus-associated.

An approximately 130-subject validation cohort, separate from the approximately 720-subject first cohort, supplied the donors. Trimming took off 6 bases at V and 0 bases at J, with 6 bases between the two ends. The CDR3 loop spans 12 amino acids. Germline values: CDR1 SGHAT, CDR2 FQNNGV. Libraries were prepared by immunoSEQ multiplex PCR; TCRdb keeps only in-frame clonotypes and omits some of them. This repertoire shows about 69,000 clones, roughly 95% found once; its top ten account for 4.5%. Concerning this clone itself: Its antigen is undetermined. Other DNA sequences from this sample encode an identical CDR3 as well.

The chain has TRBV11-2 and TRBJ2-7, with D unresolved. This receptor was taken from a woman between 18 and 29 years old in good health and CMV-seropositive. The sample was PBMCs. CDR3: CASSSLSYEQYF. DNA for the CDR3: TGTGCCAGCAGTTCCCTCTCCTACGAGCAGTACTTC.